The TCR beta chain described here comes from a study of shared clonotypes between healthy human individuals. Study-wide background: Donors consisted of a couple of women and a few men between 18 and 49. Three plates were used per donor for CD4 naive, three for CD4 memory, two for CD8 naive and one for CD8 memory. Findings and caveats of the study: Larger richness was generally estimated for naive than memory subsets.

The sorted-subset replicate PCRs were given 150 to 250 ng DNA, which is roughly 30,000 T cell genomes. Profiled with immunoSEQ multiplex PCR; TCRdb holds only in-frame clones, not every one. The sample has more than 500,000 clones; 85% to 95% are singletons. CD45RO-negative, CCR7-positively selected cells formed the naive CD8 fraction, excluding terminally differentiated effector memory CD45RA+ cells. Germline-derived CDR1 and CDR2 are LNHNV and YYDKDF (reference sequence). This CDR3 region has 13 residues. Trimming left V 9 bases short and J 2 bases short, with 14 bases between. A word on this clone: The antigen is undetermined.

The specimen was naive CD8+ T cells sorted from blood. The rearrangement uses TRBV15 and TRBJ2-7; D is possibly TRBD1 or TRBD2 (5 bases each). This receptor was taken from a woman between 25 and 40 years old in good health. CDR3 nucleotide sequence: TGTGCCACTACGGGGACGGACACCTACGAGCAGTACTTC. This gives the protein CATTGTDTYEQYF.